The rows below give T cell receptor beta chains drawn from one sample of a study of blood T cell repertoires in COVID-19. Sequencing used immunoSEQ multiplex PCR; TCRdb keeps in-frame clones, though not all of them. The sample records a few hundred thousand clones, about 89% being singletons. Specimen: PBMCs or T cells enriched from blood (not recorded which). The receptor source for this set is a middle-aged man in a cohort exposed to, infected with or recovered from COVID-19 (not recorded which). The CDR3 runs from the conserved cysteine through the conserved F or W. Each record gives: D gene, clone size, V gene, J gene, CDR3 DNA, CDR3 protein. The D gene is left open where the match is weak. The size field is filled for only some rows; it gives once, few, many or a size class.

TRBD2,-,TRBV7-2,TRBJ2-1,TGTGCCAGCAGCGGGGTGGTTCTAGCGGGAGGGCCGATGTACAATGAGCAGTTCTTC,CASSGVVLAGGPMYNEQFF
TRBD2,-,TRBV19,TRBJ2-1,TGTGCCAGTAGTATCCGGGAGGGCTCCTACAATGAGCAGTTCTTC,CASSIREGSYNEQFF
-,-,TRBV4-1,TRBJ1-6,TGCGCCAGCAGCCAAGACCAGACAGGCTATAATTCACCCCTCCACTTT,CASSQDQTGYNSPLHF
-,-,TRBV4-1,TRBJ1-1,TGCGCCAGCAGCCCCGCGGGGTACTCCGAAGCTTTCTTT,CASSPAGYSEAFF
-,once,TRBV5-1,TRBJ1-1,TGCGCCAGCAGCCCGACAGGCCCTAGCACTGAAGCTTTCTTT,CASSPTGPSTEAFF
TRBD1,-,TRBV10-3,TRBJ1-1,TGTGCCATCAGTGGACAGGGATTTGTCGGCTCTGAAGCTTTCTTT,CAISGQGFVGSEAFF
TRBD2,once,TRBV7-9,TRBJ2-3,TGTGCCAGCAGTCCTAGACTAGCGGGCACAGATACGCAGTATTTT,CASSPRLAGTDTQYF
-,-,TRBV7-8,TRBJ2-5,TGTGCCAGCAGCTTATATCGACAGCGACTGGGAGAGACCCAGTACTTC,CASSLYRQRLGETQYF
-,-,TRBV28,TRBJ2-1,TGTGCCAGCAGTTTAGGGGCGGGACCCTACAATGAGCAGTTCTTC,CASSLGAGPYNEQFF
TRBD1,-,TRBV27,TRBJ2-1,TGTGCCAGCAGTCGGACAGGGGCCAATGAGCAGTTCTTC,CASSRTGANEQFF
-,-,TRBV29-1,TRBJ2-5,TGCAGCGTTGCTTTCAGCGCGCAAGAGACCCAGTACTTC,CSVAFSAQETQYF
-,few,TRBV30,TRBJ1-2,TGTGCCTGGAGCAAAAATGGCTACACCTTC,CAWSKNGYTF
-,-,TRBV2,TRBJ1-2,TGTGCCAGCACCGGTATTTTAACAGAGTTCTATGGCTACACCTTC,CASTGILTEFYGYTF
TRBD1,-,TRBV5-1,TRBJ1-6,TGCGCCAGCCGCACAGGGGATAATTCACCCCTCCACTTT,CASRTGDNSPLHF
TRBD1,-,TRBV5-4,TRBJ2-7,TGTGCCAGCAGCTCAGCCGGGACAGGGTACCACGAGCAGTACTTC,CASSSAGTGYHEQYF
-,-,TRBV5-1,TRBJ2-7,TGCGCCAGCAGAGGCGGGGTCTACGAGCAGTACTTC,CASRGGVYEQYF
-,-,TRBV5-1,TRBJ1-3,TGCGCCAGCAGCTTGAGTGCCGACAACTCTGGAAACACCATATATTTT,CASSLSADNSGNTIYF
TRBD1,-,TRBV7-2,TRBJ1-4,TGTGCCAGCAGCCCAAGACAGGGTCTTTACGAAAAACTGTTTTTT,CASSPRQGLYEKLFF
TRBD1,-,TRBV6-1,TRBJ1-5,TGTGCCAGCAGTGCGGACAGGAGATATAGCAATCAGCCCCAGCATTTT,CASSADRRYSNQPQHF
-,-,TRBV10-3,TRBJ1-2,TGTGCCATCAGTGATGTAGGGAGGAAGGGTGGCTACACCTTC,CAISDVGRKGGYTF
TRBD2,-,TRBV6-1,TRBJ2-1,TGTGCCAGCAGTGAACCTAGCGGGAGTGGAGATGAGCAGTTCTTC,CASSEPSGSGDEQFF
TRBD2,-,TRBV7-3,TRBJ2-2,TGTGCCAGCAGCCACGATAGCGGGAGGTCGGGTGGCGGGGAGCTGTTTTTT,CASSHDSGRSGGGELFF
TRBD1,-,TRBV10-3,TRBJ2-7,TGTGCCATCAGTGTGACAGGGGGCAGGTACGAGCAGTACTTC,CAISVTGGRYEQYF
-,-,TRBV3-1/TRBV3-2,TRBJ2-3,TGTGCCAGCAGCCAGTCACTAGTCACAGATACGCAGTATTTT,CASSQSLVTDTQYF
TRBD2,-,TRBV6-1,TRBJ2-7,TGTGCCAGCAGTGAGGGACTAGCGAGGTACGAGCAGTACTTC,CASSEGLARYEQYF
TRBD1,-,TRBV12-5,TRBJ2-5,TGTGCTAGTGGCCCGGGACAGGGGATACACGAGACCCAGTACTTC,CASGPGQGIHETQYF
TRBD1,-,TRBV2,TRBJ2-2,TGTGCCAGCAGTGTATGGGACAGACACACCGGGGAGCTGTTTTTT,CASSVWDRHTGELFF
-,-,TRBV6-5,TRBJ1-3,TGTGCCAGCAGTTTTGACAGCTCTGGAAACACCATATATTTT,CASSFDSSGNTIYF
-,-,TRBV7-9,TRBJ2-7,TGTGCCAGCAGCTCTCAGGGGGGCTTTGGGGAGCAGTACTTC,CASSSQGGFGEQYF
TRBD1,-,TRBV9,TRBJ2-1,TGTGCCAGCAGCGTACAGGCAGGGGGCAATGAGCAGTTCTTC,CASSVQAGGNEQFF
-,-,TRBV27,TRBJ1-6,TGTGCCAGCAGCAACAGGGTAGATAATTCACCCCTCCACTTT,CASSNRVDNSPLHF
-,-,TRBV4-2,TRBJ2-2,TGTGCCAGCAGCCAAGCCCCCCCGAGGGGGGAGCTGTTTTTT,CASSQAPPRGELFF
TRBD2,-,TRBV5-1,TRBJ2-1,TGCGCCAGCAGCCCGGGGACTAGCGGCTACAATGAGCAGTTCTTC,CASSPGTSGYNEQFF
-,-,TRBV5-4,TRBJ2-5,TGTGCCAGCAGCTTGGGGAGGAGAGACGGCGAGACCCAGTACTTC,CASSLGRRDGETQYF
-,-,TRBV30,TRBJ2-7,TGTGCCTCCGAACGACTACACTCCTACGAGCAGTACTTC,CASERLHSYEQYF
TRBD1,-,TRBV18,TRBJ1-1,TGTGCCAGCTCCTCCACAGGGGCGGGCACTGAAGCTTTCTTT,CASSSTGAGTEAFF
-,-,TRBV7-9,TRBJ1-1,TGTGCCAGCAGCTTAATTCTCACTGAAGCTTTCTTT,CASSLILTEAFF
-,-,TRBV18,TRBJ2-7,TGTGCCAGCTCACTACCGGGGCGATCCTACGAGCAGTACTTC,CASSLPGRSYEQYF
TRBD2,-,TRBV2,TRBJ2-2,TGTGCCAGCAGTGGGACTAGCGGGAGGCCCTCACAAATTTCCGGGGAGCTGTTTTTT,CASSGTSGRPSQISGELFF
-,-,TRBV28,TRBJ1-3,TGTGCCAGCAGCCTAACAGGGACTGGAAACACCATATATTTT,CASSLTGTGNTIYF
-,-,TRBV11-2,TRBJ2-4,TGTGCCAGCAGCTTTACAGAAAAAAACATTCAGTACTTC,CASSFTEKNIQYF
-,-,TRBV4-2,TRBJ2-3,TGTGCCAGCAGCCAAGAGGGGGGAGGAGGATCAGATACGCAGTATTTT,CASSQEGGGGSDTQYF
-,-,TRBV6-5,TRBJ2-7,TGTGCCAGCAAAGGGCAGGGGTTCTACGAGCAGTACTTC,CASKGQGFYEQYF
TRBD1,-,TRBV3-1/TRBV3-2,TRBJ2-2,TGTGCCAGCAGCCAACAGGGACAGGCGAACACCGGGGAGCTGTTTTTT,CASSQQGQANTGELFF
-,-,TRBV21-1,TRBJ1-5,TGTGCCAGCAGCACCCCGGGACAGGATAGCAATCAGCCCCAGCATTTT,CASSTPGQDSNQPQHF
TRBD1,-,TRBV6-6,TRBJ1-5,TGTGCCAGCAGTCCACGACAGGGGCATCAGCCCCAGCATTTT,CASSPRQGHQPQHF
TRBD1,-,TRBV3-1/TRBV3-2,TRBJ1-1,TGTGCCAGCAGCCGGGGACAGATTGAAGCTTTCTTT,CASSRGQIEAFF
-,-,TRBV27,TRBJ1-5,TGTGCCAGCTCTCTCAGGGGAGGGGATCAGCCCCAGCATTTT,CASSLRGGDQPQHF
TRBD2,-,TRBV5-1,TRBJ2-7,TGCGCCAGCAGCCCCCCTAGCGGGGCTACCTACGAGCAGTACTTC,CASSPPSGATYEQYF